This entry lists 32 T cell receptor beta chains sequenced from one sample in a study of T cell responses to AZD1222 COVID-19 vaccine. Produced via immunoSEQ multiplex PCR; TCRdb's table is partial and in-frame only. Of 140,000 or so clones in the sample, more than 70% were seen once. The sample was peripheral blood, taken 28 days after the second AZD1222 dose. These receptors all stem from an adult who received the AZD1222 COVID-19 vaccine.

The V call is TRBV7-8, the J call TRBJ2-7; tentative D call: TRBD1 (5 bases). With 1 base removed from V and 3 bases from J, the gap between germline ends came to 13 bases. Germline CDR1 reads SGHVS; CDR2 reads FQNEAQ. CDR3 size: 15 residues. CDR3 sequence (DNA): TGTGCCAGCAGCTTAGATCAGGGTCCTAACTACGAGCAGTACTTC. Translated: CASSLDQGPNYEQYF.

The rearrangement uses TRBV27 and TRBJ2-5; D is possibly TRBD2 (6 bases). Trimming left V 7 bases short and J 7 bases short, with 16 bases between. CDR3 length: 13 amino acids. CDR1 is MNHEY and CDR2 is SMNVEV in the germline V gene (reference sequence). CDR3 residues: CASKVQRAGTQYF. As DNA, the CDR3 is TGTGCCAGCAAAGTCCAGCGGGCGGGGACCCAGTACTTC.

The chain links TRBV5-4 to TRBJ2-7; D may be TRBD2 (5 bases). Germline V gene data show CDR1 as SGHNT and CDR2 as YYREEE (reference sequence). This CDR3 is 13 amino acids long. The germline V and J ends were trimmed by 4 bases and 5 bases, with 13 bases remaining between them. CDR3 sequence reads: CASSPRAKDEQYF. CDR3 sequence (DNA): TGTGCCAGCAGCCCGAGGGCGAAGGACGAGCAGTACTTC.

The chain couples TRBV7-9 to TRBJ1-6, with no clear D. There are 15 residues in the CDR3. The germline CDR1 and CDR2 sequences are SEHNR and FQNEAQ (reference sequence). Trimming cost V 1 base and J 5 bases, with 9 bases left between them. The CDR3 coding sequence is TGTGCCAGCAGCTTAGGTGCAGCGAATAATTCACCCCTCCACTTT. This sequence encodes CASSLGAANNSPLHF.

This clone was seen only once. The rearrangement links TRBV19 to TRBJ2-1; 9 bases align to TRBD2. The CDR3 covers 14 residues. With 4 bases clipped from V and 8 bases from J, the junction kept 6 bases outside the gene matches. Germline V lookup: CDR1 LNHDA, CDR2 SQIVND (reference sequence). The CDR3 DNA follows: TGTGCCAGTAGTAGCGGGAGGGCCAGGGATGAGCAGTTCTTC. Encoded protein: CASSSGRARDEQFF. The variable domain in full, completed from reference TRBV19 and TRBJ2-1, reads DGGITQSPKYLFRKEGQNVTLSCEQNLNHDAMYWYRQDPGQGLRLIYYSQIVNDFQKGDIAEGYSVSREKKESFPLTVTSAQKNPTAFYLCASSSGRARDEQFFGPGTRLTVL.

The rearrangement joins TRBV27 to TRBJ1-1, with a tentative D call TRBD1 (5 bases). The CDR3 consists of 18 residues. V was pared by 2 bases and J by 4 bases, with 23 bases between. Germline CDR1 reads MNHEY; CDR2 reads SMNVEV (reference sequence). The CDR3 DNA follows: TGTGCCAGCAGTTTAAGGGGTAGTCGTCAGGTCGGAGGCACTGAAGCTTTCTTT. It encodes CASSLRGSRQVGGTEAFF.

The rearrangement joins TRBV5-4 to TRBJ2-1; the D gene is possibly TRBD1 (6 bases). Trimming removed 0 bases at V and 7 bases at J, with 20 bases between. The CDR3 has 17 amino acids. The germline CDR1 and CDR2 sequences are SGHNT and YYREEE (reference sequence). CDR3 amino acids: CASSLGGRPPRGNEQFF. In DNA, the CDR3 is TGTGCCAGCAGCTTGGGGGGGCGCCCTCCCCGAGGGAATGAGCAGTTCTTC.

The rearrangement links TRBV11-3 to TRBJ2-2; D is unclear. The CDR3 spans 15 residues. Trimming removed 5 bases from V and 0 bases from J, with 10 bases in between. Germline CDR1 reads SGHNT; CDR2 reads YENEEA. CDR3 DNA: TGTGCCAGCAGCCCATTTGACTCGAACACCGGGGAGCTGTTTTTT. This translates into CASSPFDSNTGELFF.

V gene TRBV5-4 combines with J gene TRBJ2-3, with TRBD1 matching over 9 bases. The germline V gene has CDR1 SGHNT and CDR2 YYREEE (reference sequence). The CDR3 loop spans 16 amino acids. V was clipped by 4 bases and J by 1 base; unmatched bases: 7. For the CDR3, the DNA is TGTGCCAGCAGCGCGGACAGGGGTAAGGGCACAGATACGCAGTATTTT. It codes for CASSADRGKGTDTQYF.

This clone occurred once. CDR3 protein: CASSPLGDTEAFF. Written as DNA, the CDR3 is TGTGCCAGCAGCCCCCTCGGGGACACTGAAGCTTTCTTT. The rearrangement links TRBV7-9 to TRBJ1-1; D is ambiguous. V gave up 5 bases and J gave up 3 bases, with 10 bases separating them. Germline V gene sequence: CDR1 SEHNR, CDR2 FQNEAQ (reference sequence). There are 13 residues in the CDR3.

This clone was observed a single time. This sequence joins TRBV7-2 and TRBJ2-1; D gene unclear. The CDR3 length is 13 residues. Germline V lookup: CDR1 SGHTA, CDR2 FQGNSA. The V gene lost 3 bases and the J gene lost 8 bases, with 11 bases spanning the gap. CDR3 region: CASSFYRAYEQFF. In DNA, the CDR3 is TGTGCCAGCAGCTTCTATCGGGCATATGAGCAGTTCTTC.

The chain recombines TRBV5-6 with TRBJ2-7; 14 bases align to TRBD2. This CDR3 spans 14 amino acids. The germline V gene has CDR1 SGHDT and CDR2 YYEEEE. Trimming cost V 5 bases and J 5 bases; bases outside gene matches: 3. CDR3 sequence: CASRTSGRGHEQYF. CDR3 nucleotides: TGTGCCAGCAGGACTAGCGGGAGGGGCCACGAGCAGTACTTC.

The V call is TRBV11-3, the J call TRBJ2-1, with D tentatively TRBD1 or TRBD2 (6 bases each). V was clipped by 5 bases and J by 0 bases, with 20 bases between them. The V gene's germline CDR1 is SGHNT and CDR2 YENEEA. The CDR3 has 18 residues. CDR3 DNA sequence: TGTGCCAGCAGCCCCGTGGGGGTGAGGGGGGACTCCTACAATGAGCAGTTCTTC. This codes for CASSPVGVRGDSYNEQFF.

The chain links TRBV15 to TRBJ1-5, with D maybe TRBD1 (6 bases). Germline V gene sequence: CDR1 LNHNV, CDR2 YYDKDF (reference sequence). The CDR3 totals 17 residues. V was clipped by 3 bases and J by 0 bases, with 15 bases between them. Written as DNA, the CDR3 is TGTGCCACCAGCAGGTGGGGGGGCAGGGGTAGCAATCAGCCCCAGCATTTT. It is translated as CATSRWGGRGSNQPQHF. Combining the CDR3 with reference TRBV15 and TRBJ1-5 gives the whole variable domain DAMVIQNPRYQVTQFGKPVTLSCSQTLNHNVMYWYQQKSSQAPKLLFHYYDKDFNNEADTPDNFQSRRPNTSFCFLDIRSPGLGDTAMYLCATSRWGGRGSNQPQHFGDGTRLSIL.

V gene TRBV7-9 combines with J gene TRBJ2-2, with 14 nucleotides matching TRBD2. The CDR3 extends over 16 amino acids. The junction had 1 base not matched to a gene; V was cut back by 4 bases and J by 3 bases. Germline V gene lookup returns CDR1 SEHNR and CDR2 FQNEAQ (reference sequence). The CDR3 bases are TGTGCCAGCAGCTCGACTAGCGGGAGGGACACCGGGGAGCTGTTTTTT. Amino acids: CASSSTSGRDTGELFF. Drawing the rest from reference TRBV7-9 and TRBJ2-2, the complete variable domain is DTGVSQNPRHKITKRGQNVTFRCDPISEHNRLYWYRQTLGQGPEFLTYFQNEAQLEKSRLLSDRFSAERPKGSFSTLEIQRTEQGDSAMYLCASSSTSGRDTGELFFGEGSRLTVL.

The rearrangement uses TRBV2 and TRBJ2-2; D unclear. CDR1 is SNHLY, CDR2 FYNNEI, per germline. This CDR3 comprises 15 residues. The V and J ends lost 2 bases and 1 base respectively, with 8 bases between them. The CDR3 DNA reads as TGTGCCAGCAGTGAAATTTCGGGGAACACCGGGGAGCTGTTTTTT. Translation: CASSEISGNTGELFF.

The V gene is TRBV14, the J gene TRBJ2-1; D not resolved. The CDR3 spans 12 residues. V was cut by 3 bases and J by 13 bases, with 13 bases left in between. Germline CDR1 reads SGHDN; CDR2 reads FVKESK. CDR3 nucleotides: TGTGCCAGCAGCCAGGCATCGGCCCCCCAGTTCTTC. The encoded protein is CASSQASAPQFF.

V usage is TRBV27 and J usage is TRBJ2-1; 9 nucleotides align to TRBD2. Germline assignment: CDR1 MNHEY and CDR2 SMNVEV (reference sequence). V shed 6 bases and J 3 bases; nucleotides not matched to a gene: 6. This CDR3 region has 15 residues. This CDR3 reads CASSLAGTSYNEQFF. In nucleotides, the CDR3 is TGTGCCAGCAGCCTAGCGGGAACGAGCTACAATGAGCAGTTCTTC.

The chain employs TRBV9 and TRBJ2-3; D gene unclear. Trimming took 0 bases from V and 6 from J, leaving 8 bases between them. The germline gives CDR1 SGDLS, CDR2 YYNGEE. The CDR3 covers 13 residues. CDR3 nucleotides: TGTGCCAGCAGCGTAGATGTTATGGATACGCAGTATTTT. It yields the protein CASSVDVMDTQYF.

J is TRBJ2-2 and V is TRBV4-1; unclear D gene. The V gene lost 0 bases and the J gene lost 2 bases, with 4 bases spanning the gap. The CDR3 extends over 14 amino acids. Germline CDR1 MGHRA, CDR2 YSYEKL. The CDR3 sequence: CASSQDGNTGELFF. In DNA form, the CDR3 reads TGCGCCAGCAGCCAAGACGGTAACACCGGGGAGCTGTTTTTT.

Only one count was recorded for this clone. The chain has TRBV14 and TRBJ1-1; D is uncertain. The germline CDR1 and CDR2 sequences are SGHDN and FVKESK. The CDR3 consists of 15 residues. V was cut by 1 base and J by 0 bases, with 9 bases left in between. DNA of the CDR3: TGTGCCAGCAGCCAAGTATGGCCCATGAACACTGAAGCTTTCTTT. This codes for CASSQVWPMNTEAFF.

The chain's CDR3 is CASSSRGPGNTIYF. The CDR3 nucleotides are TGTGCCAGCAGCTCAAGGGGCCCTGGAAACACCATATATTTT. This chain connects TRBV5-6 to TRBJ1-3; maybe TRBD1 (5 bases). The CDR3 totals 14 residues. In germline, CDR1 is SGHDT, CDR2 YYEEEE. Trimming removed 3 bases from V and 2 bases from J, with 9 bases in between. Full variable domain (missing parts from reference TRBV5-6 and TRBJ1-3): DAGVTQSPTHLIKTRGQQVTLRCSPKSGHDTVSWYQQALGQGPQFIFQYYEEEERQRGNFPDRFSGHQFPNYSSELNVNALLLGDSALYLCASSSRGPGNTIYFGEGSWLTVV.

Here the CDR3 reads CASSSGSADTQYF. CDR3 in DNA: TGCGCCAGCAGTAGCGGGTCCGCAGATACGCAGTATTTT. This chain connects TRBV10-1 to TRBJ2-3; the D gene is possibly TRBD2 (6 bases). Germline CDR1 and CDR2: WNHNN and SYGVQD (reference sequence). CDR3 length: 13 residues. Trimming removed 5 bases from V and 4 bases from J, with 10 bases in between.

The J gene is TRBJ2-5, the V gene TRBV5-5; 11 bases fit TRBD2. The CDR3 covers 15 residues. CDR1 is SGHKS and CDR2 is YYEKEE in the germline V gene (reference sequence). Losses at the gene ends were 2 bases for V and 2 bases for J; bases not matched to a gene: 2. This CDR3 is CASSLGLAGQETQYF. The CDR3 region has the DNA TGTGCCAGCAGCTTAGGACTAGCGGGTCAAGAGACCCAGTACTTC.

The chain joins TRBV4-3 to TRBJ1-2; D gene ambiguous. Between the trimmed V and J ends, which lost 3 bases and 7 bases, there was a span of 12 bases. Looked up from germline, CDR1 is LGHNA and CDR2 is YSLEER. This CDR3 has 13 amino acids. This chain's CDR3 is CASSQDRFSGYTF. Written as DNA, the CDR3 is TGCGCCAGCAGCCAGGACCGCTTTAGTGGCTACACCTTC.

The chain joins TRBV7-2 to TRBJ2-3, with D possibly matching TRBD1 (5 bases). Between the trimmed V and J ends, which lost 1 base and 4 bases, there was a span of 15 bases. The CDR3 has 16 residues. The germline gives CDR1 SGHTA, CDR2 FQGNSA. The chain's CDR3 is CASSLVGLGIPDTQYF. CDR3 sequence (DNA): TGTGCCAGCAGCTTAGTGGGGCTGGGGATTCCAGATACGCAGTATTTT.

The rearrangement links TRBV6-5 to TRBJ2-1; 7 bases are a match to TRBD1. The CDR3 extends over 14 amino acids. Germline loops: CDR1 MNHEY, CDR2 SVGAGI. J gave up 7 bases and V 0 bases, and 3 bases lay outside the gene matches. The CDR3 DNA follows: TGTGCCAGCAGTTACTCGACAGGGACGAATGAGCAGTTCTTC. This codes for CASSYSTGTNEQFF.

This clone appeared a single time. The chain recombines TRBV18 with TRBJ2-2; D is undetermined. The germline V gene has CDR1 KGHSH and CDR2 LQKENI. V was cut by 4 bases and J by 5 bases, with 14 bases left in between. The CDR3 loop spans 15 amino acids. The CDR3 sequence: CASSQGRHQTGELFF. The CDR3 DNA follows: TGTGCCAGCTCACAGGGCCGCCATCAGACCGGGGAGCTGTTTTTT.

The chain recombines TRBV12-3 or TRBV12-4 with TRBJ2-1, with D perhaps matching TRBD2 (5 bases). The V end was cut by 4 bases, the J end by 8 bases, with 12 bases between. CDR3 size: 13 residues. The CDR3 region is CASSSPKRHEQFF. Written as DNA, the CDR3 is TGTGCCAGCAGTTCCCCTAAGCGGCATGAGCAGTTCTTC.

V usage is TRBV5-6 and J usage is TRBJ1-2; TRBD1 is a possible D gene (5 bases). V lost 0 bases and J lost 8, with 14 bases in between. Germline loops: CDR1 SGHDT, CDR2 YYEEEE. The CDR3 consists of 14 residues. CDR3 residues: CASSLGRGAGGYTF. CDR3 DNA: TGTGCCAGCAGCTTGGGACGCGGGGCAGGGGGCTACACCTTC.

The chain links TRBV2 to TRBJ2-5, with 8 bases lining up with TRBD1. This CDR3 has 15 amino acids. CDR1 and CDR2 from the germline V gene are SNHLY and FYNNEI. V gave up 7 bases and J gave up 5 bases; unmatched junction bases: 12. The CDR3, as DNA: TGTGCCAGCAATGGGGGGCAGGGGGCGTTTGAGACCCAGTACTTC. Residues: CASNGGQGAFETQYF.

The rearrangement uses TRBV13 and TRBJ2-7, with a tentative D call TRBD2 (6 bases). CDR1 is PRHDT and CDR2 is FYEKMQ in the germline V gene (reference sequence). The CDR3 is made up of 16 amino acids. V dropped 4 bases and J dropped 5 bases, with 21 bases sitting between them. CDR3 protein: CASSSPHPGTRHEQYF. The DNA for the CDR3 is TGTGCCAGCAGCTCCCCCCATCCCGGGACTCGGCACGAGCAGTACTTC. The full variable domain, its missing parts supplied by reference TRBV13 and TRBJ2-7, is AAGVIQSPRHLIKEKRETATLKCYPIPRHDTVYWYQQGPGQDPQFLISFYEKMQSDKGSIPDRFSAQQFSDYHSELNMSSLELGDSALYFCASSSPHPGTRHEQYFGPGTRLTVT.